These 32 T cell receptor beta chains were all obtained from the same sample, sequenced in a study of breast tumors, draining lymph nodes, adjacent tissues. TCRdb recomputed calls from the multiplex PCR reads with MiXCR, one row per CDR3 protein. Among roughly 120,000 distinct CDR3 sequences listed, 15% to 20% were seen once. The lymph nodes were axillary draining lymph nodes from breast cancer patients. Sequenced input: axillary lymph node tissue. The receptors shown here come from a female donor with breast cancer. Some clones in this sample may be carry-over from other donors' samples.

This clonotype has a count of ten or more. This chain connects TRBV20-1 to TRBJ2-1; D perhaps matches TRBD1 (5 bases). This CDR3 comprises 14 residues. Trimming took 6 bases from V and 5 from J, leaving 17 bases between them. The germline V gene encodes CDR1 DFQATT and CDR2 SNEGSKA (reference sequence). CDR3 nucleotide sequence: TGCAGTGCCGACCTTCCCCAACAGGACAATGAGCAGTTCTTC. Translating gives CSADLPQQDNEQFF.

This clonotype has a handful of counts. J is TRBJ2-2 and V is TRBV27; TRBD1 might be the D (6 bases). V dropped 5 bases and J dropped 4 bases, with 11 bases sitting between them. Looked up from germline, CDR1 is MNHEY and CDR2 is SMNVEV (reference sequence). This CDR3 has 14 residues. The CDR3 here is CASSPQGFTGELFF. CDR3 coding DNA: TGTGCCAGCAGTCCTCAGGGGTTCACCGGGGAGCTGTTTTTT.

In regard to this clonotype: A much larger clone lies a single base off, so this may be a read error. The chain couples TRBV14 to TRBJ2-1; D may correspond to TRBD1 or TRBD2 (5 bases each). Germline V gene lookup returns CDR1 SGHDN and CDR2 FVKESK. Trimming pared 8 bases from V and 3 bases from J, leaving 20 bases between. CDR3 length: 16 residues. CDR3 bases: TGTGCCAGCGGCAAGTCTGGGGGAGTCGGCTACAATGAGCAGTTCTTC. Translation: CASGKSGGVGYNEQFF. Using reference TRBV14 and TRBJ2-1 for the parts outside the CDR3, the full variable domain is EAGVTQFPSHSVIEKGQTVTLRCDPISGHDNLYWYRRVMGKEIKFLLHFVKESKQDESGMPNNRFLAERTGGTYSTLKVQPAELEDSGVYFCASGKSGGVGYNEQFFGPGTRLTVL.

This clonotype was detected ten times or more. The V gene is TRBV20-1, the J gene TRBJ2-3; D may be TRBD1 or TRBD2 (7 bases each). Between the trimmed V and J ends, which lost 3 bases and 3 bases, there was a span of 25 bases. The germline CDR1 and CDR2 sequences are DFQATT and SNEGSKA (reference sequence). This CDR3 comprises 18 residues. CDR3 nucleotide sequence: TGCAGTGCTAGGGGAGGGGGCGGGGGAAAGGGACAGACAGATACGCAGTATTTT. Translation gives CSARGGGGGKGQTDTQYF.

This clonotype was detected ten times or more. V usage is TRBV24-1 and J usage is TRBJ2-7, with D perhaps being TRBD1 or TRBD2 (5 bases each). V was cut by 5 bases and J by 4 bases, with 14 bases left in between. The CDR3 covers 14 residues. Germline V gene sequence: CDR1 KGHDR, CDR2 SFDVKD. The CDR3 sequence is CATSAGPQEYEQYF. The CDR3 DNA is TGTGCCACCAGTGCGGGACCCCAAGAATACGAGCAGTACTTC.

This clonotype was seen ten or more times. The chain uses TRBV2 and TRBJ2-3; D gene unclear. The germline gives CDR1 SNHLY, CDR2 FYNNEI. V was clipped by 3 bases and J by 0 bases, with 4 bases between them. This CDR3 region has 13 residues. CDR3 loop: CASSDISTDTQYF. CDR3 nucleotide sequence: TGTGCCAGCAGTGACATTAGCACAGATACGCAGTATTTT.

This clonotype was observed many times. The chain has TRBV20-1 and TRBJ2-3, with TRBD2 identical over 9 bases. V was pared by 4 bases and J by 3 bases, with 5 bases of the junction left unmatched. The CDR3 is 14 amino acids. Germline V gene data show CDR1 as DFQATT and CDR2 as SNEGSKA (reference sequence). CDR3 in amino acids: CSAIAGVGTDTQYF. The CDR3 DNA follows: TGCAGTGCTATAGCGGGAGTTGGAACAGATACGCAGTATTTT.

This clonotype was recorded many times. J is TRBJ1-4 and V is TRBV2, with D uncertain. V lost 3 bases and J lost 3, with 11 bases in between. CDR3 size: 15 residues. The germline gives CDR1 SNHLY, CDR2 FYNNEI. Here the CDR3 reads CASSEDAVANEKLFF. The CDR3 DNA follows: TGTGCCAGCAGTGAGGATGCGGTAGCTAATGAAAAACTGTTTTTT.

This clonotype appeared many times. This chain connects TRBV12-3 or TRBV12-4 to TRBJ1-2, with D uncertain. Trimming removed 2 bases at V and 5 bases at J, with 9 bases between. The CDR3 length is 13 residues. CDR3 bases: TGTGCCAGCAGTTTAAGGGTCTCATATGGCTACACCTTC. Residues: CASSLRVSYGYTF.

This clonotype was seen at least ten times. V gene TRBV7-3 combines with J gene TRBJ2-3, with D unresolved. Germline loops: CDR1 SGHTA, CDR2 FQGTGA. Trimming pared 2 bases from V and 5 bases from J, leaving 11 bases between. This CDR3 has 14 amino acids. The CDR3 reads CASSLVIGLDTQYF. As DNA, the CDR3 is TGTGCCAGCAGCTTAGTCATAGGGTTAGATACGCAGTATTTT.

Points on this clonotype: A clone one base away is much larger, so this may be a read error. No conserved phenylalanine or tryptophan is present at the end of the CDR3, so a read error is the likely explanation. V is TRBV5-1 and J is TRBJ2-2, with 13 bases matching TRBD2. This CDR3 region has 16 residues. Germline assignment: CDR1 SGHRS and CDR2 YFSETQ. V lost 4 bases to trimming and J lost 6 bases; unmatched junction nucleotides: 6. For the CDR3, the DNA is TGCGCCAGCAGCACCGGGACTAGCGGGACCCCCGGGGAGCTGTTTTCT. Translated, it gives CASSTGTSGTPGELFS.

This clonotype appeared many times. This chain links TRBV3-1 with TRBJ1-2; possibly TRBD1 for D (6 bases). Germline V CDR1 and CDR2: LGHDT, YNNKEL (reference sequence). The V end was cut by 1 base, the J end by 8 bases, with 8 bases between. The CDR3 consists of 12 residues. CDR3 sequence (DNA): TGTGCCAGCAGCCAAGGGACAGAAGGCTACACCTTC. Translating it yields CASSQGTEGYTF.

Turning to this clonotype: Lacking the conserved final phenylalanine or tryptophan, this CDR3 likely reflects a read error. This chain uses TRBV18 with TRBJ1-4, with 10 bases identical to TRBD1. Germline values: CDR1 KGHSH, CDR2 LQKENI. Trimming removed 4 bases from V and 0 bases from J; junction bases left unmatched: 11. The CDR3 spans 19 residues. The CDR3 sequence is CASSLIRDRGSATNEKLFL. The CDR3 coding sequence is TGTGCCAGCTCACTAATCCGGGACAGGGGCTCTGCAACTAATGAAAAACTGTTTCTT.

This clonotype appeared many times. V and J are TRBV15 and TRBJ2-7; the match to TRBD1 covers 8 bases. CDR1 and CDR2 (germline): LNHNV, YYDKDF (reference sequence). The J segment lost 7 bases and the V segment lost 5 bases, leaving 4 bases of the junction unmatched. The CDR3 is made up of 12 amino acids. CDR3 region: CATSPTGGEQYF. CDR3 DNA sequence: TGTGCCACCAGCCCCACAGGGGGGGAGCAGTACTTC.

This clonotype was recorded at least ten times. Here the CDR3 DNA reads TGTGCCAGCAGTGAAGGAAGGGCTAGCTCCTATAATTCACCCCTCCACTTT. Translating gives CASSEGRASSYNSPLHF. The rearrangement links TRBV6-1 to TRBJ1-6, with no clear D. The V end was cut by 1 base, the J end by 0 bases, with 10 bases between. The germline CDR1 and CDR2 sequences are MNHNS and SASEGT. CDR3 length equals 17 residues.

Turning to this clonotype: This sequence may be a read error, since a much larger clone differs from it by one base. The rearrangement uses TRBV9 and TRBJ2-3, with unresolved D. CDR3 size: 13 residues. Germline V lookup: CDR1 SGDLS, CDR2 YYNGEE. The CDR3, as DNA: TGTGCCAGCGGCGTAGATGCTAGTGGTACGCAGTATTTT. Residues: CASGVDASGTQYF.

This clonotype was recorded only once. V and J are TRBV10-3 and TRBJ2-1; 16 bases line up with TRBD2. The V and J ends lost 6 bases and 8 bases, in that order; junction bases with no gene match: 1. CDR3 length: 14 amino acids. Germline-derived CDR1 and CDR2 are ENHRY and SYGVKD. The CDR3 nucleotides read TGTGCCATCAGGGGACTAGCGGGAGGGGATGAGCAGTTCTTC. Translating gives CAIRGLAGGDEQFF.

The chain carries TRBV19 and TRBJ1-5; TRBD1 matches 9 bases. The V gene end was trimmed by 5 bases and the J gene end by 4 bases; junction bases not matched to a gene: 6. Germline loops: CDR1 LNHDA, CDR2 SQIVND (reference sequence). CDR3 length: 15 residues. The CDR3 DNA reads as TGTGCCAGTAGTCGGACAGGGGAGCAAAATCAGCCCCAGCATTTT. Translation gives CASSRTGEQNQPQHF.

Remarks on this clonotype: A much larger clone differs by one base, so this may be a read error. The V gene is TRBV7-2, the J gene TRBJ2-5; D may be TRBD2 (6 bases). Germline V CDR1 and CDR2: SGHTA, FQGNSA. This CDR3 region has 15 residues. V was trimmed by 4 bases and J by 3 bases, leaving 15 bases between them. CDR3: CASSSVEGLEETQYF. The CDR3 region has the DNA TGTGCCAGCAGCTCGGTGGAGGGTTTGGAAGAGACCCAGTACTTC. Full variable domain (remainder filled in from reference TRBV7-2 and TRBJ2-5): GAGVSQSPSNKVTEKGKDVELRCDPISGHTALYWYRQSLGQGLEFLIYFQGNSAPDKSGLPSDRFSAERTGGSVSTLTIQRTQQEDSAVYLCASSSVEGLEETQYFGPGTRLLVL.

In this sample, this clonotype turned up many times. V usage is TRBV7-8 and J usage is TRBJ2-7; a possible D gene is TRBD1 (6 bases). The germline V and J ends were trimmed by 5 bases and 2 bases, with 13 bases remaining between them. The CDR3 is made up of 14 amino acids. Looked up from germline, CDR1 is SGHVS and CDR2 is FQNEAQ. In DNA form, the CDR3 reads TGTGCCAGCAGCCTAACCAGGGGTCCCTACGAGCAGTACTTC. Translated, it gives CASSLTRGPYEQYF.

CDR3 DNA: TGTGCCAGCAGTCAAGGGGGGGGCCAAGAGACCCAGTACTTC. This codes for CASSQGGGQETQYF. The genes are TRBV28 and TRBJ2-5; possibly TRBD2 for D (7 bases). Between the trimmed V and J ends, which lost 5 bases and 1 base, there was a span of 11 bases. This CDR3 is 14 amino acids long. Germline assignment: CDR1 MDHEN and CDR2 SYDVKM.

This clonotype was counted ten times or more. The genes are TRBV2 and TRBJ2-7, with 8 bases fitting TRBD2. CDR1 and CDR2 (germline): SNHLY, FYNNEI. The CDR3 contains 14 residues. The J segment lost 1 base and the V segment lost 8 bases, leaving 7 bases of the junction unmatched. CDR3 residues: CASLEAGGSYEQYF. CDR3 DNA sequence: TGTGCCAGCCTTGAGGCGGGGGGATCCTACGAGCAGTACTTC. Using reference TRBV2 and TRBJ2-7 for the parts outside the CDR3, the full variable domain is EPEVTQTPSHQVTQMGQEVILRCVPISNHLYFYWYRQILGQKVEFLVSFYNNEISEKSEIFDDQFSVERPDGSNFTLKIRSTKLEDSAMYFCASLEAGGSYEQYFGPGTRLTVT.

Details on this clonotype: It may be a read error: a sequence one base away is much more abundant. The chain combines TRBV7-9 with TRBJ2-7, with D tentatively TRBD2 (6 bases). The V gene's germline CDR1 is SEHNR and CDR2 FQNEAQ (reference sequence). V lost 5 bases and J lost 6, with 20 bases in between. CDR3 length: 15 residues. DNA of the CDR3: TGTGCCAGCAGCCAACCGGGTGGAGGGAGGCTCGAGCAGTACTTC. As protein: CASSQPGGGRLEQYF.

This clonotype has more than one count but fewer than ten. Being one base from a much bigger clone, this may be a read error. V is TRBV4-1 and J is TRBJ2-3, with TRBD2 identical over 13 bases. In germline, CDR1 is MGHRA, CDR2 YSYEKL. The CDR3 sequence is 17 residues long. The CDR3 DNA follows: TGCGCCAGCAGCCAAGGGACTAGCGGGAGAAGCACAGATACGCGGTATTTT. Amino acids: CASSQGTSGRSTDTRYF.

This clonotype was found many times. The genes are TRBV2 and TRBJ1-6, with D possibly matching TRBD1 (6 bases). The CDR3 is made up of 13 amino acids. Germline CDR1 reads SNHLY; CDR2 reads FYNNEI. The germline V and J ends were trimmed by 8 bases and 9 bases, with 14 bases remaining between them. This CDR3 is CASFRVTGSPLHF. CDR3 coding DNA: TGTGCCAGCTTCCGGGTGACAGGTTCACCCCTCCACTTT.

This chain uses TRBV28 with TRBJ2-7; D not resolved. V was shortened by 3 bases and J by 4 bases, with 7 bases between the two germline ends. CDR1 and CDR2 (germline): MDHEN, SYDVKM. This CDR3 spans 12 amino acids. This CDR3 reads CASSLPGYEQYF. CDR3 coding DNA: TGTGCCAGCAGTTTGCCGGGTTACGAGCAGTACTTC.

The chain carries TRBV7-2 and TRBJ1-3, with D unresolved. Germline loops: CDR1 SGHTA, CDR2 FQGNSA. The CDR3 length is 15 residues. V shed 5 bases and J shed 0 bases, with 11 bases lying between them. The DNA of the CDR3 is TGTGCCAGCAGCGACCCAGTCCTCTCTGGAAACACCATATATTTT. Amino acid sequence: CASSDPVLSGNTIYF.

This clonotype has more than one count but fewer than ten. The chain carries TRBV18 and TRBJ2-3; D might be TRBD1 or TRBD2, each matching 5 bases. This CDR3 has 13 amino acids. Trimming stripped 3 bases from V and 6 bases from J, with 10 bases between. Germline V gene sequence: CDR1 KGHSH, CDR2 LQKENI. CDR3 DNA: TGTGCCAGCTCACCGAGGGACGTTGATACGCAGTATTTT. Amino acid sequence: CASSPRDVDTQYF.

In its sample, this clonotype was seen many times. The rearrangement links TRBV27 to TRBJ2-3, with D maybe TRBD1 (5 bases). V was shortened by 2 bases and J by 1 base, with 13 bases between the two germline ends. The germline V gene encodes CDR1 MNHEY and CDR2 SMNVEV (reference sequence). The CDR3 loop spans 16 amino acids. The CDR3 loop reads CASSLTDLGRTDTQYF. The DNA of the CDR3 is TGTGCCAGCAGTTTAACCGACTTGGGGCGCACAGATACGCAGTATTTT.

Concerning this clonotype: A much more abundant neighbour one base away suggests this may be a read error. The V and J genes are TRBV20-1 and TRBJ2-3; D is uncertain. The CDR3 is 13 amino acids. Looked up from germline, CDR1 is DFQATT and CDR2 is SNEGSKA (reference sequence). V lost 4 bases and J 5 bases, leaving 13 bases between the germline ends. CDR3 sequence reads: CSAKDPKQDTQYF. CDR3 in DNA: TGCAGTGCTAAAGACCCGAAGCAAGATACGCAGTATTTT.

This clonotype was found many times. The chain combines TRBV27 with TRBJ1-6; D remains unclear. This CDR3 has 16 residues. The V gene lost 1 base and the J gene lost 4 bases, with 11 bases spanning the gap. Germline loops: CDR1 MNHEY, CDR2 SMNVEV (reference sequence). CDR3 region: CASSLFQGRYNSPLHF. CDR3 coding DNA: TGTGCCAGCAGTTTATTTCAAGGACGGTATAATTCACCCCTCCACTTT.

CDR3 nucleotides: TGCGCCAGCAGCTTGGGACTAGCGGGGGAAAGCACAGATACGCAGTATTTT. Translating it yields CASSLGLAGESTDTQYF. The chain recombines TRBV5-1 with TRBJ2-3; TRBD2 matches 12 bases. The CDR3 is made up of 17 amino acids. V trimming: 0 bases; J trimming: 0 bases; junction bases outside the gene matches: 2. CDR1 and CDR2 from the germline V gene are SGHRS and YFSETQ.